The present entry profiles one TCR beta chain with its context. This clonotype was counted many times. Its antigen has not been determined. Base quality data are lacking; no much larger clone is found one base away. The time point tag for this specimen amounts to: newly diagnosed GD, antithyroid drugs for less than 3 months. RNA was extracted from PBMCs in TRIzol for both TCR sequencing and RNA sequencing. The diagnosis of Graves' disease followed American Thyroid Association guidelines. Recruitment of patients was carried out at an endocrinology department in Xi'an, China. From each patient, 8 to 10 milliliters of peripheral blood was collected into an EDTA anticoagulant tube. Ficoll Paque Plus density gradient separation was used to isolate PBMCs, and no further T cell sorting was done. An Agilent 2100 Bioanalyzer and agarose gel were used to check RNA quality, and a NanoDrop 2000 was used to measure RNA concentration.

This specimen comes from a study of regulatory T cells in long-lasting Graves disease (dated by TCRdb to 2020 to 2022). Broadly, across the study: Antithyroid drugs had been taken for less than 3 months by newly diagnosed Graves' disease patients. A total of about 33 samples underwent TCR sequencing, from about 13 patients with persistent Graves' disease and 20 or so patients with newly diagnosed Graves' disease. This study used TCR sequencing and RNA sequencing of peripheral blood to compare persistent Graves' disease patients against newly diagnosed Graves' disease patients. The study was registered as a clinical trial and conducted in China. Results the study describes overall, beyond this receptor: TRBV28, TRBJ1-2 and TRBJ2-5 were preferentially used in persistent disease, while TRBV20-1 and TRBJ2-1 were favored in newly diagnosed disease. Persistent patients shared more public clonotypes among themselves (around 3,000) than newly diagnosed patients did (about 900). The study examined only peripheral blood because the primary lesion, thyroid tissue, could not be accessed. The authors acknowledged the small sample size as a limitation that may reduce accuracy. Only the TCR beta chain was sequenced and analyzed. Persistent Graves' disease patients showed lower TCR Shannon entropy and fewer highly expanded clones than newly diagnosed patients, suggesting clonal expansion.

From cysteine to phenylalanine, the CDR3 is 17 amino acids long. The entry retains the CDR3 DNA only, 51 bases that are in frame from base 1. The germline V gene provides CDR1 MNHNS and CDR2 SASEGT. V and J lose 4 bases and 0 bases, and a span of 19 bases separates them. Receptors were amplified or captured by multiplex PCR. Instrument on record: Illumina HiSeq 4000. TCR beta libraries were built with iRepertoire HTBI primers and Arm-PCR amplification of CDR3 regions. Gel purification was performed on PCR products prior to sequencing. On the study's bioinformatics: Gene usage analysis of CDR3 amino acid clonotypes relied on the 60 or so TRBV and about 15 TRBJ segments identified across samples. Filtered high-quality paired reads were merged into contigs using COPE and FqMerger. BLAST was used to align contigs to IMGT TRBV, TRBD and TRBJ reference genes, and CDR3 was defined according to IMGT. Highly expanded clones were defined as clonotypes with a frequency above 0.1%. Shannon entropy served as the measure of repertoire diversity, while the Gini coefficient captured V-J evenness. A clonotype found in more than one individual was treated as public. Using fastp trimming at Q25 and MiXCR clonotype assembly, TCRdb reanalyzed the public sequencing data and kept in-frame beta chains. For every CDR3 protein sequence, its rows merge into one entry that carries the most common genes and DNA. V and J calls and clone size were set by TCRdb, not the authors. The table for this sample lists roughly 610,000 distinct CDR3 sequences; about 15% of them were counted only once. In total, the top ten clones hold under 20% of the sample.

The data also belong to a second study, concerning T cells in Graves' hyperthyroidism and ophthalmopathy. Looking at the second paper: Stable Graves' hyperthyroidism was defined as the absence of progression to ophthalmopathy over 18 months of follow-up. The hyperthyroidism patients were between 18 and 65 years old and newly diagnosed, with a disease duration of less than 2 months. Exclusion was applied to patients with uncontrolled infections, other autoimmune diseases, pregnancy or lactation. Diagnoses were established on the basis of clinical symptoms, serum thyroxine and TRAb, thyroid ultrasound, and orbital computed tomography. The TCR CDR3 was subjected to a first round of RT-PCR using the HTBI primer set and the Qiagen OneStep RT-PCR kit. Most expanded thyroid clonotypes (frequency above 0.001) were also detected in blood, a finding suggesting that blood repertoires may reflect thyroid immune responses. A model built on a 13 V-J signature distinguished ophthalmopathy from stable hyperthyroidism, reaching around 90% sensitivity and under 84% specificity in cross-validation and 80%/75% in testing. In validation, the model predicted progression to ophthalmopathy with approximately 69% sensitivity and about 72% specificity, a median of approximately 6.7 months before onset. To identify distinguishing TCR V-J signatures, a discovery cohort of around 100 patients was used, comprising 43 with Graves' ophthalmopathy and around 57 with stable Graves' hyperthyroidism. An independent validation cohort of around 20 hyperthyroidism patients and some 15 patients who later progressed to ophthalmopathy tested prospective prediction of ophthalmopathy. For training and testing, the 100 or so patients in the discovery cohort were randomly divided in a 7:3 ratio. The study also compared thyroid tissue and blood T-cell repertoires from a handful of Graves' hyperthyroidism patients. After sampling, hyperthyroidism patients received methimazole starting at 30 mg daily, and ophthalmopathy patients received high-dose intravenous methylprednisolone. A second multiplex PCR round built the libraries, followed by size selection and purification. Sequencing of the libraries was done on an Illumina HiSeq2000 using paired-end 100 bp reads. SOAPnuke was used to process the raw data, removing reads that contained adapters or uncalled bases, had a mean Phred below 15, or lacked an exact match to the constant primer or identifier. High-quality paired reads were merged using COPE v1.2.5, and each unique nucleotide sequence was defined as a clonotype. MiTCR v1.1 was used to align the clonotypes against IMGT TRBV, TRBD and TRBJ reference segments. The analysis was restricted to V-J combinations with a frequency above 0.0001, which together covered just over 99% of the repertoires. The TCS score was defined as F50 (clonal expansion) divided by E x V (chaos), with BLOSUM62-based TCRdist calculated between CDR3 peptides within each V-J. Welch's t-statistics and random forest reduced around 510 V-J features to 13, which were used in a naive Bayes classifier (R e1071). Sample size was not statistically predetermined, and blinding of investigators to group allocation was not performed. TCR Vbeta CDR3 sequencing of some 140 peripheral blood samples (roughly 43 ophthalmopathy, about 75 hyperthyroidism and some 17 progressor patients) is reported in the paper.

The sample here was peripheral blood mononuclear cells (PBMCs), taken at new diagnosis, from a patient treated with antithyroid drugs. This TCR was sampled from a woman aged 25-40 years with Graves disease. Donor details come from another sample of the same person, matched by shared clones. This chain is built from TRBV6-1 and TRBJ2-7; a tentative D match to TRBD2 spans 6 bases. Here is the DNA: TGTGCCAGCAGTGTTTCCACTTTAGCGGCAAGCTCCTACGAGCAGTACTTC. Translated, this gives CASSVSTLAASSYEQYF.